The 22 T cell receptor beta chains below all came from one sample that was sequenced in a study of early T cells in non-severe SARS-CoV-2 infection. TCRdb reanalysed the 5' RACE reads using MiXCR and keeps one entry per CDR3 protein. The sample has about 48,000 distinct CDR3 sequences; around a tenth are singletons. Material for sequencing was whole blood. The source is an adult who was a healthcare worker with PCR-confirmed SARS-CoV-2 infection or an uninfected control (not recorded which).

The chain recombines TRBV4-2 with TRBJ2-2; D not resolved. Trimming stripped 0 bases from V and 4 bases from J, with 9 bases between. Germline values: CDR1 LGHNA, CDR2 YNFKEQ. The CDR3 spans 15 residues. The CDR3 DNA is TGTGCCAGCAGCCAAGATTGGCGGTCCACCGGGGAGCTGTTTTTT. This encodes CASSQDWRSTGELFF.

This clonotype was counted a few times. The chain employs TRBV28 and TRBJ2-3; D gene uncertain. The CDR3 is 17 amino acids. V lost 1 base to trimming and J lost 1 base, with 15 bases between them. The V gene's germline CDR1 is MDHEN and CDR2 SYDVKM. The CDR3 loop reads CASSLFGLDEGTDTQYF. CDR3 nucleotides: TGTGCCAGCAGTTTATTTGGGCTGGACGAGGGCACAGATACGCAGTATTTT.

The table lists this clonotype with a few counts. V gene TRBV20-1 combines with J gene TRBJ1-2; no firm D call. The germline gives CDR1 DFQATT, CDR2 SNEGSKA (reference sequence). The V and J ends lost 0 bases and 3 bases respectively, with 11 bases between them. The CDR3 sequence is 14 residues long. DNA for the CDR3: TGCAGTGCTAGAGATCTGCCGGGGTACTATGGCTACACCTTC. Translating it yields CSARDLPGYYGYTF.

This clonotype was observed many times. The chain employs TRBV28 and TRBJ1-1, with TRBD1 identical over 10 bases. This CDR3 has 14 amino acids. Germline assignment: CDR1 MDHEN and CDR2 SYDVKM. V was clipped by 5 bases and J by 3 bases; unmatched bases: 3. The CDR3 reads CASSPGQGDTEAFF. CDR3 bases: TGTGCCAGCAGTCCCGGACAGGGGGACACTGAAGCTTTCTTT.

This chain joins TRBV12-3 or TRBV12-4 and TRBJ1-1; 9 bases fit TRBD1. The trim removed 5 bases at V and 6 bases at J, leaving 7 bases unmatched. CDR3 length: 14 amino acids. CDR3 bases: TGTGCCAGCAGTCTTCCCCGACAGGGGGCTGAAGCTTTCTTT. It codes for CASSLPRQGAEAFF.

The genes are TRBV28 and TRBJ1-2, with D uncertain. Looked up from germline, CDR1 is MDHEN and CDR2 is SYDVKM. The CDR3 sequence is 12 residues long. Trimming pared 2 bases from V and 7 bases from J, leaving 8 bases between. This chain's CDR3 is CASSLNQLGYTF. CDR3 bases: TGTGCCAGCAGTTTAAATCAGCTTGGCTACACCTTC.

This clonotype was picked up many times. The chain employs TRBV7-9 and TRBJ1-1; D call uncertain. V was trimmed by 5 bases and J by 2 bases, leaving 3 bases between them. The CDR3 is 11 residues long. Germline V lookup: CDR1 SEHNR, CDR2 FQNEAQ (reference sequence). CDR3 region: CASSLNTEAFF. Written as DNA, the CDR3 is TGTGCCAGCAGCCTTAACACTGAAGCTTTCTTT.

This clonotype has ten or more counts. The chain has TRBV5-1 and TRBJ1-3, with 10 nucleotides matching TRBD1. This CDR3 region has 17 residues. Trimming at V came to 4 bases and at J to 4 bases, leaving 11 bases not matched to a gene. Germline CDR1 is SGHRS and CDR2 is YFSETQ. The CDR3 sequence: CASSPGTGEVLGNTIYF. The CDR3 bases are TGCGCCAGCAGCCCAGGGACAGGGGAGGTACTCGGAAACACCATATATTTT.

This clonotype was seen ten or more times. The chain links TRBV7-9 to TRBJ2-7; D gene ambiguous. The V end lost 4 bases, the J end lost 9 bases, and 16 bases lay between the germline ends. The CDR3 spans 13 residues. In germline, CDR1 is SEHNR, CDR2 FQNEAQ (reference sequence). CDR3 region: CASSYPVLDAQYF. The CDR3, as DNA: TGTGCCAGCAGCTACCCTGTTCTAGACGCGCAGTACTTC.

Points on this clonotype: This may arise from a read error, as a much more abundant clone is one base away. The CDR3 DNA sequence: TGTGCCAGCAGTTTCACACAGGGGGGCAGAAACATTCAGTACTTC. Its translation is CASSFTQGGRNIQYF. The rearrangement joins TRBV28 to TRBJ2-4; TRBD1 agrees at 8 bases. The CDR3 totals 15 residues. V dropped 3 bases and J dropped 6; count of bases not matched to a gene: 7. Per germline, CDR1 MDHEN and CDR2 SYDVKM.

This clonotype has just a few counts. The chain is built from TRBV28 and TRBJ2-3; the D gene is possibly TRBD1 (6 bases). The CDR3 totals 16 residues. Germline CDR1 is MDHEN and CDR2 is SYDVKM. V shed 10 bases and J shed 2 bases, with 22 bases lying between them. Here the CDR3 reads CATHTIRDTYTDTQYF. As DNA, the CDR3 is TGTGCCACCCACACCATCCGGGACACCTACACAGATACGCAGTATTTT.

This clonotype was counted ten times or more. The CDR3 region has the DNA TGTGCCAGCAGCCCTACGTCGGGACCCACCCTTGAGGAACTGTTTTTT. This translates into CASSPTSGPTLEELFF. The chain is built from TRBV11-2 and TRBJ1-4; a weak D match, TRBD1 (5 bases). The CDR3 is 16 residues long. V was clipped by 5 bases and J by 12 bases, with 25 bases between them. Germline CDR1 SGHAT, CDR2 FQNNGV.

The chain uses TRBV5-1 and TRBJ1-6; possibly TRBD1 for D (5 bases). V was shortened by 0 bases and J by 5 bases, with 12 bases between the two germline ends. Germline V gives CDR1 SGHRS, CDR2 YFSETQ. The length of the CDR3 is 16 residues. Here the CDR3 reads CASSLAGPENNSPLHF. DNA for the CDR3: TGCGCCAGCAGCTTGGCAGGGCCTGAAAATAATTCACCCCTCCACTTT.

This clonotype has only a few counts. The rearrangement links TRBV10-3 to TRBJ2-5, with D perhaps TRBD1 (5 bases). From germline, CDR1 is ENHRY and CDR2 SYGVKD. Trimming shortened V by 0 bases and J by 1 base, and 9 bases separated the two germline ends. The CDR3 contains 15 residues. CDR3: CAISESGAPQETQYF. Written as DNA, the CDR3 is TGTGCCATCAGTGAGTCAGGGGCACCCCAAGAGACCCAGTACTTC.

This clonotype was detected a few times. The V gene is TRBV12-3 or TRBV12-4, the J gene TRBJ2-1, with 7 nucleotides matching TRBD2. V lost 7 bases, J lost 8 bases, and 11 bases stayed unmatched. The CDR3 loop spans 14 amino acids. The CDR3 DNA is TGTGCCAGCATGATTAGCGGGCCCGAGGATGAGCAGTTCTTC. Amino acid sequence: CASMISGPEDEQFF.

This chain uses TRBV9 with TRBJ2-7; D unclear. Germline CDR1 is SGDLS and CDR2 is YYNGEE. There are 13 residues in the CDR3. With 4 bases removed from V and 5 bases from J, the gap between germline ends came to 13 bases. The CDR3 loop is CASSRGGRDEQYF. CDR3 DNA sequence: TGTGCCAGCAGCCGTGGCGGTAGAGACGAGCAGTACTTC.

This clonotype was found many times. This sequence joins TRBV29-1 and TRBJ1-1; D is uncertain. V was trimmed by 8 bases and J by 0 bases, leaving 16 bases between them. Per the germline V gene, CDR1 is SQVTM and CDR2 is ANQGSEA. The CDR3 contains 14 residues. The CDR3 reads CSSLSGSLNTEAFF. The CDR3 DNA follows: TGCAGCTCACTGTCGGGGTCACTGAACACTGAAGCTTTCTTT. Full variable domain (outside the CDR3, taken from reference TRBV29-1 and TRBJ1-1): SAVISQKPSRDICQRGTSLTIQCQVDSQVTMMFWYRQQPGQSLTLIATANQGSEATYESGFVIDKFPISRPNLTFSTLTVSNMSPEDSSIYLCSSLSGSLNTEAFFGQGTRLTVV.

This clonotype was observed a few times. The chain couples TRBV19 to TRBJ2-6, with D maybe TRBD1 (5 bases). This CDR3 comprises 14 residues. Germline V gene lookup returns CDR1 LNHDA and CDR2 SQIVND (reference sequence). With 5 bases removed from V and 1 base from J, the gap between germline ends came to 6 bases. The CDR3 is CASSYRSGANVLTF. The CDR3, as DNA: TGTGCCAGTAGTTACAGGTCTGGGGCCAACGTCCTGACTTTC.

This clonotype was seen at least ten times. The rearrangement links TRBV11-2 to TRBJ2-1; 9 positions match TRBD2. J was trimmed by 2 bases and V by 7 bases; bases with no gene match: 9. This CDR3 has 16 amino acids. Germline V lookup: CDR1 SGHAT, CDR2 FQNNGV. The CDR3 DNA reads as TGTGCCAGCACCTCGCAAGCGGGAGGAACCTACAATGAGCAGTTCTTC. It is translated as CASTSQAGGTYNEQFF.

This clonotype was detected ten times or more. The chain has TRBV6-1 and TRBJ2-7; TRBD1 might be the D (6 bases). This CDR3 spans 13 amino acids. V shed 6 bases and J shed 0 bases, with 9 bases lying between them. Germline CDR1 reads MNHNS; CDR2 reads SASEGT. Here the CDR3 DNA reads TGTGCCAGCAGAACAGGGACCTCCTACGAGCAGTACTTC. Amino acid sequence: CASRTGTSYEQYF.

This clonotype was seen a few times. This sequence joins TRBV3-1 and TRBJ2-7; D unclear. Germline CDR1 LGHDT, CDR2 YNNKEL (reference sequence). The CDR3 covers 11 residues. V was shortened by 6 bases and J by 5 bases, with 8 bases between the two germline ends. Here the CDR3 DNA reads TGTGCCAGCAGTCATTTGAACGAGCAGTACTTC. Protein sequence: CASSHLNEQYF.

This rearrangement joins TRBV7-8 to TRBJ2-1; perhaps TRBD1 as D (7 bases). CDR1 is SGHVS and CDR2 is FQNEAQ in the germline V gene. With 5 bases removed from V and 3 bases from J, the gap between germline ends came to 17 bases. The CDR3 totals 16 residues. CDR3 sequence: CASSREGAGLYNEQFF. The CDR3 DNA follows: TGTGCCAGCAGCCGAGAGGGGGCGGGGCTCTACAATGAGCAGTTCTTC. The whole variable domain, filled in from reference TRBV7-8 and TRBJ2-1, reads GAGVSQSPRYKVAKRGQDVALRCDPISGHVSLFWYQQALGQGPEFLTYFQNEAQLDKSGLPSDRFFAERPEGSVSTLKIQRTQQEDSAVYLCASSREGAGLYNEQFFGPGTRLTVL.